The 15 T cell receptor beta chains given below trace back to one sample, sequenced in a study of T cells in Graves' hyperthyroidism and ophthalmopathy. Researchers took RNA transcripts and amplified the TCR beta CDR3 regions from them. RT-PCR in the first round (using the HTBI primer set) targeted the TCR CDR3. TCRdb passed the multiplex PCR reads through MiXCR, listing each CDR3 protein once. The top ten hold 30% to 40% of the sample, which has about 640,000 distinct CDR3 sequences, about a fifth seen once. Sequencing was carried out using blood. Receptors were obtained from a young man with Graves' ophthalmopathy.

This clonotype came up many times. V gene TRBV5-1 combines with J gene TRBJ1-1, with 7 bases lining up with TRBD1. V was pared by 4 bases and J by 3 bases, with 9 bases of the junction left unmatched. Germline V gene data show CDR1 as SGHRS and CDR2 as YFSETQ. The CDR3 is 15 residues long. The CDR3 here is CASSGGDSFDTEAFF. In DNA form, the CDR3 reads TGCGCCAGCAGCGGGGGGGACAGCTTCGACACTGAAGCTTTCTTT.

This clonotype was counted only a few times. CDR3 protein: CASSLLAGGPYNEQFF. In nucleotides, the CDR3 is TGTGCCAGCAGTTTACTAGCGGGAGGGCCCTACAATGAGCAGTTCTTC. J is TRBJ2-1 and V is TRBV28; 12 bases fit TRBD2. Germline CDR1 MDHEN, CDR2 SYDVKM. The CDR3 runs to 16 residues. Unmatched junction bases numbered 1, after V lost 2 bases and J lost 2 bases. Looking up the rest from reference TRBV28 and TRBJ2-1 gives the full variable domain: DVKVTQSSRYLVKRTGEKVFLECVQDMDHENMFWYRQDPGLGLRLIYFSYDVKMKEKGDIPEGYSVSREKKERFSLILESASTNQTSMYLCASSLLAGGPYNEQFFGPGTRLTVL.

This clonotype showed up many times. The chain has TRBV28 and TRBJ2-3; TRBD2 is a possible D gene (6 bases). Trimming pared 8 bases from V and 5 bases from J, leaving 23 bases between. The CDR3 length is 16 residues. The germline gives CDR1 MDHEN, CDR2 SYDVKM. The CDR3 sequence: CASGGLAWTNIDTQYF. In DNA, the CDR3 is TGTGCCAGCGGGGGGTTGGCGTGGACGAATATAGATACGCAGTATTTT.

The rearrangement links TRBV12-3 or TRBV12-4 to TRBJ2-7; 10 nucleotides line up with TRBD2. The CDR3 runs to 17 residues. V dropped 3 bases and J dropped 0; count of bases not matched to a gene: 8. CDR3 DNA sequence: TGTGCCAGCAGTTTTTCGATAGCGGGAGGCCACTCCTACGAGCAGTACTTC. Translated, it gives CASSFSIAGGHSYEQYF.

This clonotype was seen more than once but under ten times. The gene calls are TRBV10-3 and TRBJ2-3, with 11 bases matching TRBD2. With V trimmed by 6 bases and J by 2 bases, 4 bases remained unmatched. Germline CDR1 ENHRY, CDR2 SYGVKD. The CDR3 sequence is 15 residues long. In nucleotides, the CDR3 is TGTGCCATCAGACCGGGACTAGCGGACACAGATACGCAGTATTTT. It specifies CAIRPGLADTDTQYF.

This clonotype was observed a few times. A much larger clonotype is one base distant, so this may be a read error. This chain joins TRBV12-3 or TRBV12-4 and TRBJ1-1; possibly TRBD1 for D (5 bases). This CDR3 region has 15 residues. The germline V and J ends were trimmed by 6 bases and 1 base, with 15 bases remaining between them. The CDR3 reads CASRGTMRGNTEAFF. In DNA, the CDR3 is TGTGCCAGCAGGGGGACGATGAGAGGGAACACTGAAGCTTTCTTT.

This clonotype was recorded many times. The chain links TRBV28 to TRBJ1-2, with no clear D. Deletions cut 6 bases from V and 3 bases from J, with 17 bases between. This CDR3 is 15 amino acids long. CDR1 MDHEN and CDR2 SYDVKM come from the germline V gene. In DNA, the CDR3 is TGTGCCAGCAGCACCGCCGCCGGTGGGGACTATGGCTACACCTTC. It specifies CASSTAAGGDYGYTF.

Notes on this clonotype: Possible read error: a much larger clone is one base away. This chain uses TRBV29-1 with TRBJ2-5, with 10 positions matching TRBD2. The CDR3 covers 15 residues. Per the germline V gene, CDR1 is SQVTM and CDR2 is ANQGSEA. CDR3 bases: TGCAGCGCTGAACCCTCTAGCGGGAGACGGGAGACCCAGTACTTC. This translates into CSAEPSSGRRETQYF.

This clonotype has a handful of counts. The J gene is TRBJ1-3, the V gene TRBV5-1, with D tentatively TRBD1 (6 bases). Trimming stripped 4 bases from V and 3 bases from J, with 11 bases between. Germline lookup yields CDR1 SGHRS and CDR2 YFSETQ. This CDR3 spans 14 amino acids. Here the CDR3 DNA reads TGCGCCAGCAGCGTAGGGACAATTGGAAACACCATATATTTT. Translating gives CASSVGTIGNTIYF.

This clonotype has more than one count but fewer than ten. The chain is built from TRBV13 and TRBJ2-3, with D hard to call. Germline lookup yields CDR1 PRHDT and CDR2 FYEKMQ (reference sequence). The V end was cut by 5 bases, the J end by 6 bases, with 21 bases between. CDR3 length: 16 amino acids. This CDR3 is CASSVRDSSPSDTQYF. As DNA, the CDR3 is TGTGCCAGCAGCGTACGAGACTCCAGTCCTTCCGATACGCAGTATTTT.

The chain links TRBV20-1 to TRBJ1-2; tentatively, D is TRBD1 (5 bases). V was trimmed by 6 bases and J by 7 bases, leaving 12 bases between them. Germline CDR1 reads DFQATT; CDR2 reads SNEGSKA (reference sequence). The CDR3 covers 11 residues. The CDR3 nucleotides are TGCAGTGCGGGCACAGGCCGTGGCTACACCTTC. Amino acids: CSAGTGRGYTF.

The V gene is TRBV25-1, the J gene TRBJ1-2; possibly TRBD1 for D (5 bases). Germline values: CDR1 MGHDK, CDR2 SYGVNS. V was clipped by 3 bases and J by 5 bases, with 13 bases between them. The CDR3 totals 14 residues. CDR3 sequence (DNA): TGTGCCAGCAGTGATCGGGGCTTGAGGTATGGCTACACCTTC. It codes for CASSDRGLRYGYTF.

J is TRBJ2-1 and V is TRBV7-8, with D perhaps matching TRBD1 (6 bases). In germline, CDR1 is SGHVS, CDR2 FQNEAQ. The germline V and J ends were trimmed by 1 base and 3 bases, with 10 bases remaining between them. The CDR3 runs to 15 residues. CDR3 sequence: CASSLEQGLYNEQFF. CDR3 DNA: TGTGCCAGCAGCTTAGAACAGGGCCTCTACAATGAGCAGTTCTTC.

This clonotype was counted at least ten times. CDR3 protein: CASFGGGSSYEQYF. In DNA, the CDR3 is TGTGCCAGTTTTGGCGGGGGTTCGTCCTACGAGCAGTACTTC. The chain combines TRBV2 with TRBJ2-7; 7 nucleotides line up with TRBD2. V trimming: 9 bases; J trimming: 1 base; junction bases outside the gene matches: 9. In germline, CDR1 is SNHLY, CDR2 FYNNEI. The CDR3 length is 14 residues.

Many counts were recorded for this clonotype. The rearrangement uses TRBV12-3 or TRBV12-4 and TRBJ1-5; D call uncertain. V lost 2 bases and J lost 12, with 14 bases in between. This CDR3 has 13 residues. The CDR3 sequence: CASSLWSTPIQHF. In nucleotides, the CDR3 is TGTGCCAGCAGTTTATGGAGCACACCGATCCAGCATTTT.